This T cell receptor (beta chain) was recorded in a study of T cell responses to AZD1222 COVID-19 vaccine. Study outcomes and limitations: Only 6 or 7 individuals given AZD1222 were seropositive at baseline. Females outnumbered males among donors, who were mostly white British; clonal diversity was possibly underestimated.

Details on this clone: Its antigen remains unidentified.

Assay used: immunoSEQ multiplex PCR; TCRdb lists only in-frame clones, some missing. The sample shows roughly 140,000 clones, about nine tenths of them seen only once. Germline assignment: CDR1 SEHNR and CDR2 FQNEAQ (reference sequence). The V gene lost 0 bases and the J gene lost 2 bases, with 11 bases spanning the gap. This CDR3 contains 15 residues. The TCR originated in an adult in good health. The specimen comprised peripheral blood, sampled on day 0 of AZD1222 vaccination. This sequence joins TRBV7-9 and TRBJ2-7; no reliable D call. The chain's CDR3 is CASSLASKPPYEQYF. DNA of the CDR3: TGTGCCAGCAGCTTAGCATCGAAGCCTCCCTACGAGCAGTACTTC.